Following are 12 T cell receptor beta chains from one sample sequenced in a study of blood T cell repertoires in COVID-19. Assay: immunoSEQ multiplex PCR; the TCRdb copy retains only in-frame clones and omits some. The table records 50,000 to 65,000 clones, 76% of them present only once. Material for sequencing was peripheral blood. The receptors stem from a woman aged 45 to 65 with active or convalescent COVID-19.

The chain has TRBV7-9 and TRBJ1-1, with D tentatively TRBD1 (6 bases). Germline CDR1 and CDR2: SEHNR and FQNEAQ (reference sequence). V lost 3 bases and J 1 base, leaving 9 bases between the germline ends. The CDR3 has 14 residues. The CDR3 coding sequence is TGTGCCAGCAGCTTCCAAGGGGGGAACACTGAAGCTTTCTTT. Translation: CASSFQGGNTEAFF. The variable domain in full, with the rest retrieved from reference TRBV7-9 and TRBJ1-1, is DTGVSQNPRHKITKRGQNVTFRCDPISEHNRLYWYRQTLGQGPEFLTYFQNEAQLEKSRLLSDRFSAERPKGSFSTLEIQRTEQGDSAMYLCASSFQGGNTEAFFGQGTRLTVV.

This clone was counted a few times. The gene calls are TRBV6-1 and TRBJ1-2, with a possible D match to TRBD1 (6 bases). V lost 2 bases, J lost 6 bases, and 16 bases lay in between. CDR3 length: 15 amino acids. CDR1 and CDR2 from the germline V gene are MNHNS and SASEGT. The CDR3 DNA reads TGTGCCAGCAGTGAAACCCCCACAGGGTCCGATGGCTACACCTTC. Its protein product is CASSETPTGSDGYTF.

The chain has TRBV5-1 and TRBJ1-1; possible D gene TRBD1, 6 bases. The V and J ends lost 0 bases and 3 bases respectively, with 9 bases between them. The CDR3 is 14 residues long. CDR1 and CDR2 from the germline V gene are SGHRS and YFSETQ. CDR3 region: CASSLAGAYTEAFF. The CDR3 DNA follows: TGCGCCAGCAGCTTGGCAGGGGCTTACACTGAAGCTTTCTTT.

The V call is TRBV3-1 (or the pseudogene TRBV3-2), the J call TRBJ2-5, with 15 bases lining up with TRBD2. The CDR3 has 16 residues. Trimming cost V 4 bases and J 4 bases; bases outside gene matches: 4. Germline CDR1 reads LGHDT; CDR2 reads YNNKEL (reference sequence). The CDR3 nucleotides are TGTGCCAGCAGCCTACTGGGACTAGCGGGAGGAGAGACCCAGTACTTC. Its translation: CASSLLGLAGGETQYF.

This chain joins TRBV6-5 and TRBJ2-7, with 10 bases lining up with TRBD2. The junction had 4 bases not matched to a gene; V was cut back by 6 bases and J by 2 bases. CDR3 length: 14 residues. The germline CDR1 and CDR2 sequences are MNHEY and SVGAGI. Here the CDR3 reads CASRGSGRPYEQYF. CDR3 nucleotides: TGTGCCAGCAGGGGTAGCGGGAGGCCCTACGAGCAGTACTTC.

This clone showed up just once. The chain employs TRBV5-5 and TRBJ1-1; a weak D match, TRBD1 (5 bases). This CDR3 contains 13 residues. The germline V gene has CDR1 SGHKS and CDR2 YYEKEE (reference sequence). The ends were cut back, 2 bases at V and 1 base at J, with 6 bases in the middle. For the CDR3, the DNA is TGTGCCAGCAGCTTTCAGGGGAACACTGAAGCTTTCTTT. This codes for CASSFQGNTEAFF.

V gene TRBV18 combines with J gene TRBJ1-2; no reliable D call. V dropped 0 bases and J dropped 3 bases, with 8 bases sitting between them. This CDR3 contains 14 residues. CDR1 KGHSH and CDR2 LQKENI come from the germline V gene. CDR3 DNA: TGTGCCAGCTCACCACCCGGGAGCTACTATGGCTACACCTTC. This sequence encodes CASSPPGSYYGYTF. Combining the CDR3 with reference TRBV18 and TRBJ1-2 gives the whole variable domain NAGVMQNPRHLVRRRGQEARLRCSPMKGHSHVYWYRQLPEEGLKFMVYLQKENIIDESGMPKERFSAEFPKEGPSILRIQQVVRGDSAAYFCASSPPGSYYGYTFGSGTRLTVV.

The V gene is TRBV7-9, the J gene TRBJ1-1; possible D gene TRBD1, 6 bases. CDR3 length equals 15 residues. The V gene's germline CDR1 is SEHNR and CDR2 FQNEAQ (reference sequence). Trimming shortened V by 1 base and J by 3 bases, and 12 bases separated the two germline ends. CDR3 protein: CASSLVAGADTEAFF. CDR3 nucleotides: TGTGCCAGCAGCTTAGTCGCAGGGGCGGACACTGAAGCTTTCTTT.

The chain uses TRBV6-5 and TRBJ2-5; 10 bases match TRBD2. The CDR3 runs to 13 residues. CDR1 is MNHEY, CDR2 SVGAGI, per germline. V was pared by 6 bases and J by 7 bases, with 5 bases of the junction left unmatched. The CDR3 bases are TGTGCCAGCAGCCCCGGACTAGCGGTGACCCAGTACTTC. It encodes CASSPGLAVTQYF.

The chain uses TRBV4-2 and TRBJ1-1; D is possibly TRBD1 (5 bases). Germline values: CDR1 LGHNA, CDR2 YNFKEQ. The CDR3 has 13 amino acids. Trimming shortened V by 1 base and J by 6 bases, and 9 bases separated the two germline ends. CDR3 loop: CASSQVGVPEAFF. CDR3 coding DNA: TGTGCCAGCAGCCAAGTAGGGGTCCCTGAAGCTTTCTTT.

The chain carries TRBV3-1 (or the pseudogene TRBV3-2) and TRBJ1-2; possible D gene TRBD1, 6 bases. CDR1 is LGHDT, CDR2 YNNKEL, per germline (reference sequence). Deletions cut 3 bases from V and 6 bases from J, with 11 bases between. This CDR3 has 13 residues. The CDR3, as DNA: TGTGCCAGCAGCCAGTCAGGGGTTGATGGCTACACCTTC. It codes for CASSQSGVDGYTF.

This chain links TRBV2 with TRBJ2-7; a weak D match, TRBD2 (6 bases). The CDR3 runs to 11 residues. With 8 bases removed from V and 5 bases from J, the gap between germline ends came to 10 bases. CDR1 SNHLY and CDR2 FYNNEI come from the germline V gene. The CDR3 sequence is CASSLANEQYF. The CDR3 DNA sequence: TGTGCCAGCTCACTAGCCAACGAGCAGTACTTC.